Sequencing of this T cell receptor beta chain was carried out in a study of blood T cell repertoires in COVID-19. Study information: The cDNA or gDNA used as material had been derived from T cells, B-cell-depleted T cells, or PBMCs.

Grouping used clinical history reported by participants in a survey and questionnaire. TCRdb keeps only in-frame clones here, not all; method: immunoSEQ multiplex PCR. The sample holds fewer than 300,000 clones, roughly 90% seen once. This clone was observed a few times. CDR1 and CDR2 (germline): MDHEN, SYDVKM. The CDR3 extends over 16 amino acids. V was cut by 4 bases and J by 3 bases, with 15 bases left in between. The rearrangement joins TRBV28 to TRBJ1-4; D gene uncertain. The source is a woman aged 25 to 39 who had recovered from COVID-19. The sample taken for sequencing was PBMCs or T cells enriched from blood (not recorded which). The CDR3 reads CASSSTPPGSNEKLFF. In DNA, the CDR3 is TGTGCCAGCAGTTCAACCCCTCCAGGTTCTAATGAAAAACTGTTTTTT.